Each of the 8 T cell receptor beta chains below was sequenced from the same sample in a study of blood T cell repertoires in COVID-19. Clones were read by immunoSEQ multiplex PCR, and TCRdb kept only the in-frame ones, dropping some. The data show 150,000 to 200,000 clones, with around nine tenths seen just once and 3.5% to 4.5% held by the top ten. The sample comprised peripheral blood. These receptors were obtained from a human donor in a cohort sampled during active COVID-19.

The chain couples TRBV7-9 to TRBJ2-5, with D possibly matching TRBD2 (6 bases). Germline V gene lookup returns CDR1 SEHNR and CDR2 FQNEAQ (reference sequence). This CDR3 has 14 residues. V dropped 6 bases and J dropped 5 bases, with 16 bases sitting between them. The chain's CDR3 is CASRMEGLGETQYF. The DNA of the CDR3 is TGTGCCAGCAGAATGGAGGGGCTGGGGGAGACCCAGTACTTC.

Here the CDR3 DNA reads TGTGCCAGCAGTTCACCGGACATCGGGGAGCTGTTTTTT. This encodes CASSSPDIGELFF. This sequence joins TRBV6-6 and TRBJ2-2, with a tentative D call TRBD1 (5 bases). V gave up 4 bases and J gave up 7 bases, with 10 bases separating them. This CDR3 is 13 amino acids long. The germline V gene has CDR1 MNHNY and CDR2 SVGAGI (reference sequence).

CDR3 sequence (DNA): TGTGCCAGCAGCTTAGGTCATTACAATGAGCAGTTCTTC. It is translated as CASSLGHYNEQFF. J is TRBJ2-1 and V is TRBV7-6; no clear D gene. Germline assignment: CDR1 SGHVS and CDR2 FNYEAQ. The germline V and J ends were trimmed by 1 base and 4 bases, with 5 bases remaining between them. This CDR3 spans 13 amino acids.

This clone was picked up one time. The chain is built from TRBV5-1 and TRBJ2-5; possible D gene TRBD2, 6 bases. Germline V gene sequence: CDR1 SGHRS, CDR2 YFSETQ. Trimming removed 4 bases from V and 5 bases from J, with 21 bases in between. This CDR3 has 16 residues. CDR3 loop: CASSPSSGGMWETQYF. The DNA for the CDR3 is TGCGCCAGCAGCCCGTCAAGTGGCGGGATGTGGGAGACCCAGTACTTC.

The gene calls are TRBV9 and TRBJ2-3; unclear D gene. The CDR3 runs to 16 residues. Deletions cut 3 bases from V and 1 base from J, with 15 bases between. Germline assignment: CDR1 SGDLS and CDR2 YYNGEE. The CDR3 loop is CASSGRGSFRTDTQYF. CDR3 nucleotides: TGTGCCAGCAGCGGACGAGGTTCCTTCCGCACAGATACGCAGTATTTT.

The V and J genes are TRBV11-2 and TRBJ1-6, with 8 bases aligning to TRBD1. The CDR3 is 15 amino acids. Germline-derived CDR1 and CDR2 are SGHAT and FQNNGV. V dropped 1 base and J dropped 9; count of bases not matched to a gene: 5. Here the CDR3 DNA reads TGTGCCAGCAGCTTAGTCGGACAGGGAGGTTCACCCCTCCACTTT. Protein: CASSLVGQGGSPLHF.

The V call is TRBV30, the J call TRBJ1-2; D is unresolved. The CDR3 totals 13 residues. The germline V gene has CDR1 GTSNPN and CDR2 SVGIG (reference sequence). V lost 2 bases to trimming and J lost 4 bases, with 11 bases between them. Here the CDR3 reads CAWSPGQLYGYTF. DNA of the CDR3: TGTGCCTGGAGTCCGGGTCAGCTCTATGGCTACACCTTC.

The J gene is TRBJ2-1, the V gene TRBV18; 8 bases are a match to TRBD1. Germline CDR1 and CDR2: KGHSH and LQKENI. Germline trimming cut 0 bases from V and 6 bases from J; bases unmatched to any gene: 13. CDR3 length equals 18 residues. In DNA form, the CDR3 reads TGTGCCAGCTCACCACCTCGGACAGGGTCATTCGGCGTCAATGAGCAGTTCTTC. Its translation: CASSPPRTGSFGVNEQFF.